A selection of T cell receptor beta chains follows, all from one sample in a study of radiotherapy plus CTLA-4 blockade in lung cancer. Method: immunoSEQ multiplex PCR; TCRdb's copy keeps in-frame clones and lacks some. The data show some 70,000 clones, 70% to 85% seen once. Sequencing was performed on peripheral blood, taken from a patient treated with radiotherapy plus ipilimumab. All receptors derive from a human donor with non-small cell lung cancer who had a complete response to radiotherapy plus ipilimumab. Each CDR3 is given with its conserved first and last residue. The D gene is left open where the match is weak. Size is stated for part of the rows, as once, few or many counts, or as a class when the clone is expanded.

cdr3_nt: TGCGCCAGCAGCCCTCGTGGAGGGACTGGAAACACCATATATTTT
cdr3_aa: CASSPRGGTGNTIYF
v_call: TRBV5-1
d_call: NA
j_call: TRBJ1-3
clone_size: NA

cdr3_nt: TGTGCCAGCAGCCGGGACAGGGCCTACAATGAGCAGTTCTTC
cdr3_aa: CASSRDRAYNEQFF
v_call: TRBV7-2
d_call: TRBD1
j_call: TRBJ2-1
clone_size: NA

cdr3_nt: TGTGCCAGCAGTGAAGGGCAGGGCGCAGATACGCAGTATTTT
cdr3_aa: CASSEGQGADTQYF
v_call: TRBV6-4
d_call: NA
j_call: TRBJ2-3
clone_size: NA

cdr3_nt: TGTGCCAGCAGCCAATACAGGGGGCTGTATCAGCCCCAGCATTTT
cdr3_aa: CASSQYRGLYQPQHF
v_call: TRBV7-2
d_call: TRBD1
j_call: TRBJ1-5
clone_size: NA

cdr3_nt: TGTGCCACCAGCAGAGATAGGACACACCGAACCACAGATACGCAGTATTTT
cdr3_aa: CATSRDRTHRTTDTQYF
v_call: TRBV15
d_call: NA
j_call: TRBJ2-3
clone_size: few

cdr3_nt: TGTGCCAGCAGCAGGGACGGTTACAATCAGCCCCAGCATTTT
cdr3_aa: CASSRDGYNQPQHF
v_call: TRBV7-2
d_call: NA
j_call: TRBJ1-5
clone_size: NA

cdr3_nt: TGCAGTGCTAAGGACAGGGGTACCTACACCTTC
cdr3_aa: CSAKDRGTYTF
v_call: TRBV20-1
d_call: TRBD1
j_call: TRBJ1-2
clone_size: NA

cdr3_nt: TGTGCCAGCAGTCGGGGGGTCGCTAATGAAAAACTGTTTTTT
cdr3_aa: CASSRGVANEKLFF
v_call: TRBV2
d_call: NA
j_call: TRBJ1-4
clone_size: NA

cdr3_nt: TGTGCCAGCAGCTTAGATGGTTTTCAGCCCCAGCATTTT
cdr3_aa: CASSLDGFQPQHF
v_call: TRBV7-2
d_call: NA
j_call: TRBJ1-5
clone_size: NA

cdr3_nt: TGTGCCAGCAGCTTAGCACCCTATCTCCAAAATCAGCCCCAGCATTTT
cdr3_aa: CASSLAPYLQNQPQHF
v_call: TRBV7-2
d_call: NA
j_call: TRBJ1-5
clone_size: NA

cdr3_nt: TGTGCCAGCAGATTACCGGGCTCCTACAATGAGCAGTTCTTC
cdr3_aa: CASRLPGSYNEQFF
v_call: TRBV11-2
d_call: NA
j_call: TRBJ2-1
clone_size: NA

cdr3_nt: TGTGCCAGCAGCCCTCAGGGGGCTGGCACTGAAGCTTTCTTT
cdr3_aa: CASSPQGAGTEAFF
v_call: TRBV6-6
d_call: TRBD1
j_call: TRBJ1-1
clone_size: NA

cdr3_nt: TGTGCCATCAGTGGGAGGGATAATGAAAAACTGTTTTTT
cdr3_aa: CAISGRDNEKLFF
v_call: TRBV10-3
d_call: NA
j_call: TRBJ1-4
clone_size: NA

cdr3_nt: TGTGCCAGCAGCATCGGACAGGCGCACTCCTACGAGCAGTACTTC
cdr3_aa: CASSIGQAHSYEQYF
v_call: TRBV5-4
d_call: TRBD1
j_call: TRBJ2-7
clone_size: NA

cdr3_nt: TGTGCCAGCAGCTCCGGCTGGACAGGAGAAGAGACCCAGTACTTC
cdr3_aa: CASSSGWTGEETQYF
v_call: TRBV11-3
d_call: TRBD1
j_call: TRBJ2-5
clone_size: few

cdr3_nt: TGTGCCAGCAGCCCTCTCGGACTAGGTTCCCGAGGATGGTTCTTC
cdr3_aa: CASSPLGLGSRGWFF
v_call: TRBV6-5
d_call: TRBD2
j_call: TRBJ2-1
clone_size: NA

cdr3_nt: TGTGCCAGCAGCGGAGGACAGGTCAATGAGCAGTTCTTC
cdr3_aa: CASSGGQVNEQFF
v_call: TRBV9
d_call: TRBD1
j_call: TRBJ2-1
clone_size: NA

cdr3_nt: TGTGCCAGCAGCTTAACGGCCGGGGAGCTGTTTTTT
cdr3_aa: CASSLTAGELFF
v_call: TRBV7-8
d_call: NA
j_call: TRBJ2-2
clone_size: NA

cdr3_nt: TGTGCCAGCTCACCACGAGGGGCGAACACTGAAGCTTTCTTT
cdr3_aa: CASSPRGANTEAFF
v_call: TRBV18
d_call: NA
j_call: TRBJ1-1
clone_size: NA

cdr3_nt: TGTGCCAGCAGCGCTAACACAGGCCAGCCCCAGCATTTT
cdr3_aa: CASSANTGQPQHF
v_call: TRBV7-9
d_call: NA
j_call: TRBJ1-5
clone_size: NA

cdr3_nt: TGCGCCAGCAGCTTGGTTACGGACATGAACACTGAAGCTTTCTTT
cdr3_aa: CASSLVTDMNTEAFF
v_call: TRBV5-1
d_call: NA
j_call: TRBJ1-1
clone_size: once

cdr3_nt: TGCGCCAGCAGCTCCATATCAGGGGGACAAGAGACCCAGTACTTC
cdr3_aa: CASSSISGGQETQYF
v_call: TRBV5-1
d_call: TRBD1
j_call: TRBJ2-5
clone_size: NA

cdr3_nt: TGTGCCAGCAGTGGTTTGTCTAGCAATCAGCCCCAGCATTTT
cdr3_aa: CASSGLSSNQPQHF
v_call: TRBV6-5
d_call: NA
j_call: TRBJ1-5
clone_size: NA

cdr3_nt: TGTGCCAGCACCCCGGGACTAGCGGTTCTCAATGAGCAGTTCTTC
cdr3_aa: CASTPGLAVLNEQFF
v_call: TRBV6-4
d_call: TRBD2
j_call: TRBJ2-1
clone_size: NA

cdr3_nt: TGTGCCAGTAGACAGGGTAATCAGCCCCAGCATTTT
cdr3_aa: CASRQGNQPQHF
v_call: TRBV19
d_call: NA
j_call: TRBJ1-5
clone_size: NA

cdr3_nt: TGTGCCAGCAGTGAGGCAGCAACCGATCAGCCCCAGCATTTT
cdr3_aa: CASSEAATDQPQHF
v_call: TRBV6-1
d_call: NA
j_call: TRBJ1-5
clone_size: NA

cdr3_nt: TGTGCCTGGAGTGTAACGGGGGACCGGCGGGATACGCAGTATTTT
cdr3_aa: CAWSVTGDRRDTQYF
v_call: TRBV30
d_call: NA
j_call: TRBJ2-3
clone_size: NA

cdr3_nt: TGTGCCTGGAGCACGGGACAGCCTGGGAACACGCAGTATTTT
cdr3_aa: CAWSTGQPGNTQYF
v_call: TRBV30
d_call: TRBD1
j_call: TRBJ2-3
clone_size: NA

cdr3_nt: TGTGCTAGTGGTTTGGGGGGGGCTTTAGAAGAAAAACTGTTTTTT
cdr3_aa: CASGLGGALEEKLFF
v_call: TRBV12-5
d_call: NA
j_call: TRBJ1-4
clone_size: NA

cdr3_nt: TGTGCCTGGAGTGTATTGGGCCATGAGCAGTTCTTC
cdr3_aa: CAWSVLGHEQFF
v_call: TRBV30
d_call: NA
j_call: TRBJ2-1
clone_size: NA

cdr3_nt: TGTGCCAGCAGGGAGTATCAGCCCCAGCATTTT
cdr3_aa: CASREYQPQHF
v_call: TRBV6-6
d_call: NA
j_call: TRBJ1-5
clone_size: NA

cdr3_nt: TGTGCCACCAGCAGGGACAGGGGCGAAGAGACCCAGTACTTC
cdr3_aa: CATSRDRGEETQYF
v_call: TRBV15
d_call: TRBD1
j_call: TRBJ2-5
clone_size: NA

cdr3_nt: TGCGCCAGCAGCTTGGGCGGGAGGAGAATTGAGCAGTTCTTC
cdr3_aa: CASSLGGRRIEQFF
v_call: TRBV5-1
d_call: TRBD2
j_call: TRBJ2-1
clone_size: NA

cdr3_nt: TGTGCCAGCAGCTTAAACGGGGAGCTGTTTTTT
cdr3_aa: CASSLNGELFF
v_call: TRBV11-3
d_call: NA
j_call: TRBJ2-2
clone_size: NA

cdr3_nt: TGTGCCAGCAGTTTTTTATCGGGGACAGGGAACACCGGGGAGCTGTTTTTT
cdr3_aa: CASSFLSGTGNTGELFF
v_call: TRBV27
d_call: TRBD1
j_call: TRBJ2-2
clone_size: NA

cdr3_nt: TGTGCCAGCAGGGGCGCGCGGGAGAGATCCACAGATACGCAGTATTTT
cdr3_aa: CASRGARERSTDTQYF
v_call: TRBV5-4
d_call: TRBD2
j_call: TRBJ2-3
clone_size: NA

cdr3_nt: TGTGCCAGCAGTTTTTTCGCGTCCAGGGGGCAGGGGGTGAACACTGAAGCTTTCTTT
cdr3_aa: CASSFFASRGQGVNTEAFF
v_call: TRBV27
d_call: TRBD1
j_call: TRBJ1-1
clone_size: NA

cdr3_nt: TGTGCCAGTAGCAACACCCTGACAAGGCAGCCCCAGCATTTT
cdr3_aa: CASSNTLTRQPQHF
v_call: TRBV19
d_call: NA
j_call: TRBJ1-5
clone_size: NA

cdr3_nt: TGCGCCAGCAGTGAGAGGGTGGGGTCCCAGCATTTT
cdr3_aa: CASSERVGSQHF
v_call: TRBV10-2
d_call: NA
j_call: TRBJ1-5
clone_size: NA

cdr3_nt: TGCGCCAGCAGCCAAGGGATTTCGGTTAGTTTGGTCGCTGAAGCTTTCTTT
cdr3_aa: CASSQGISVSLVAEAFF
v_call: TRBV5-1
d_call: NA
j_call: TRBJ1-1
clone_size: NA

cdr3_nt: TGTGCCTGGAGGACAGCCTATGGCTACACCTTC
cdr3_aa: CAWRTAYGYTF
v_call: TRBV30
d_call: NA
j_call: TRBJ1-2
clone_size: few

cdr3_nt: TGCGCCAGCAGCTTGATGGCAGGGAATGAAAAACTGTTTTTT
cdr3_aa: CASSLMAGNEKLFF
v_call: TRBV5-1
d_call: NA
j_call: TRBJ1-4
clone_size: once

cdr3_nt: TGCGCCAGCAGCCAAGAGGGGCGCGATAATTCACCCCTCCACTTT
cdr3_aa: CASSQEGRDNSPLHF
v_call: TRBV4-3
d_call: NA
j_call: TRBJ1-6
clone_size: NA

cdr3_nt: TGTGCCAGCAGTGATGGTGGGACAGGGTTTGAGAAGGACTATGGCTACACCTTC
cdr3_aa: CASSDGGTGFEKDYGYTF
v_call: TRBV2
d_call: TRBD1
j_call: TRBJ1-2
clone_size: once

cdr3_nt: TGTGCCAGCTCGTCCGGGACTGATAATGAAAAACTGTTTTTT
cdr3_aa: CASSSGTDNEKLFF
v_call: TRBV18
d_call: NA
j_call: TRBJ1-4
clone_size: NA

cdr3_nt: TGTGCCAGCAGCGCGGGACAGGGGCAGGGCTACACCTTC
cdr3_aa: CASSAGQGQGYTF
v_call: TRBV7-2
d_call: TRBD1
j_call: TRBJ1-2
clone_size: NA

cdr3_nt: TGTGCCAGCAGCCAAGCGGGACAGGGGGGGGAAAAACTGTTTTTT
cdr3_aa: CASSQAGQGGEKLFF
v_call: TRBV4-2
d_call: TRBD1
j_call: TRBJ1-4
clone_size: NA